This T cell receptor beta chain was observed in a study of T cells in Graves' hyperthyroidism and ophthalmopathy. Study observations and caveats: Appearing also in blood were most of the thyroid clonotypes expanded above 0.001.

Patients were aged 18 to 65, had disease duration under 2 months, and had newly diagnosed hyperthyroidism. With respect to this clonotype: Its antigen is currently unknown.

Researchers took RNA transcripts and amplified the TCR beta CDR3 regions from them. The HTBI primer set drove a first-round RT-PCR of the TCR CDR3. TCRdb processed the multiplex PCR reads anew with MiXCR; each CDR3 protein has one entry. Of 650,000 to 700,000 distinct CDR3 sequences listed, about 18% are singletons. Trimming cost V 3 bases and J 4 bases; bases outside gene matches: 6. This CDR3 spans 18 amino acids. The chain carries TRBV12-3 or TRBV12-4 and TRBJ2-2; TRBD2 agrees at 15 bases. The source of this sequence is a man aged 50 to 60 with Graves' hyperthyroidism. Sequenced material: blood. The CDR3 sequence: CASSFGLAGGPGTGELFF. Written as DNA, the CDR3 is TGTGCCAGCAGTTTTGGACTAGCGGGAGGGCCCGGCACCGGGGAGCTGTTTTTT.